Below, 15 T cell receptor beta chains from the same sample are listed, as sequenced in a study of blood T cell repertoires in COVID-19. Assay used: immunoSEQ multiplex PCR; TCRdb lists only in-frame clones, some missing. The sample lists under 250,000 clones, approximately 83% seen once, with 2% to 2.5% in the top ten. Sequencing input: peripheral blood. All receptors come from a woman in her sixties with acute or convalescent COVID-19.

On this clone itself: Other nucleotide sequences from this sample produce the same CDR3. This chain uses TRBV6-5 with TRBJ1-2; no definite D call. CDR3 length: 11 amino acids. The germline CDR1 and CDR2 sequences are MNHEY and SVGAGI. Trimming took off 6 bases at V and 6 bases at J, with 8 bases between the two ends. The CDR3 loop reads CASRGADGYTF. The CDR3 DNA follows: TGTGCCAGCAGGGGAGCGGATGGCTACACCTTC.

The chain uses TRBV6-2 or TRBV6-3 and TRBJ2-2; the D is unclear. The CDR3 loop spans 18 amino acids. Germline loops: CDR1 MNHEY, CDR2 SVGEGT. V was cut by 3 bases and J by 5 bases, with 22 bases left in between. CDR3 DNA sequence: TGTGCCAGCAGTTATAGCACATTTGCGGCCGCTGGAACCGGGGAGCTGTTTTTT. It yields the protein CASSYSTFAAAGTGELFF.

The rearrangement uses TRBV29-1 and TRBJ1-2, with 7 bases that match TRBD1. Germline CDR1 reads SQVTM; CDR2 reads ANQGSEA. The CDR3 is 12 amino acids. The trim removed 5 bases at V and 8 bases at J, leaving 8 bases unmatched. This CDR3 reads CSVNRGHEGYTF. CDR3 DNA: TGCAGCGTTAACAGGGGCCATGAGGGCTACACCTTC.

This clone was seen a handful of times. This sequence joins TRBV19 and TRBJ2-7, with TRBD1 matching over 7 bases. In germline, CDR1 is LNHDA, CDR2 SQIVND (reference sequence). Germline trimming cut 5 bases from V and 1 base from J; bases unmatched to any gene: 5. This CDR3 comprises 14 residues. The CDR3 DNA is TGTGCCAGTAGTCCGCTGGACAGGTCCTACGAGCAGTACTTC. It translates to CASSPLDRSYEQYF.

This clone was detected only a few times. This chain links TRBV13 with TRBJ1-5, with D tentatively TRBD1 (6 bases). Germline loops: CDR1 PRHDT, CDR2 FYEKMQ (reference sequence). This CDR3 has 14 residues. V was shortened by 0 bases and J by 7 bases, with 10 bases between the two germline ends. The CDR3 region is CASSLGQGEQPQHF. The DNA of the CDR3 is TGTGCCAGCAGCTTAGGACAGGGTGAGCAGCCCCAGCATTTT.

This chain links TRBV27 with TRBJ1-1, with no clear D. The CDR3 runs 11 residues. The V gene's germline CDR1 is MNHEY and CDR2 SMNVEV (reference sequence). The V end lost 6 bases, the J end lost 4 bases, and 6 bases lay between the germline ends. This CDR3 is CASSSFTEAFF. For the CDR3, the DNA is TGTGCCAGCAGCTCTTTCACTGAAGCTTTCTTT.

V usage is TRBV6-1 and J usage is TRBJ2-3; perhaps TRBD1 as D (6 bases). CDR3 length: 18 amino acids. Trimming shortened V by 2 bases and J by 3 bases, and 21 bases separated the two germline ends. The germline V gene encodes CDR1 MNHNS and CDR2 SASEGT. CDR3 sequence reads: CASSEHWSGVGRTDTQYF. In nucleotides, the CDR3 is TGTGCCAGCAGTGAACATTGGTCAGGGGTTGGAAGGACAGATACGCAGTATTTT.

This clone was recorded once. This chain connects TRBV6-1 to TRBJ1-2; maybe TRBD1 (6 bases). Trimming removed 3 bases at V and 5 bases at J, with 13 bases between. The germline V gene encodes CDR1 MNHNS and CDR2 SASEGT. The CDR3 sequence is 14 residues long. The CDR3 region is CASSEPTGLYGYTF. In nucleotides, the CDR3 is TGTGCCAGCAGTGAGCCGACAGGACTTTATGGCTACACCTTC.

This clone was observed a handful of times. The chain combines TRBV6-2 or TRBV6-3 with TRBJ1-2; tentatively, D is TRBD1 (6 bases). CDR1 and CDR2 (germline): MNHEY, SVGEGT. The CDR3 is made up of 11 amino acids. Trimming stripped 5 bases from V and 7 bases from J, with 8 bases between. The CDR3 sequence is CASSTGIGYTF. CDR3 coding DNA: TGTGCCAGCAGTACAGGGATTGGCTACACCTTC.

V is TRBV3-1 (or the pseudogene TRBV3-2) and J is TRBJ1-6, with D uncertain. V was pared by 1 base and J by 11 bases, with 12 bases between. This CDR3 has 14 amino acids. Per the germline V gene, CDR1 is LGHDT and CDR2 is YNNKEL (reference sequence). The CDR3 region has the DNA TGTGCCAGCAGCCAAGCTCAATCTAGGACACCCCTCCACTTT. This sequence encodes CASSQAQSRTPLHF.

This clone occurred a few times. The chain links TRBV5-1 to TRBJ1-2, with 8 bases matching TRBD1. The CDR3 is made up of 15 amino acids. Trimming removed 0 bases from V and 6 bases from J; junction bases left unmatched: 7. From germline, CDR1 is SGHRS and CDR2 YFSETQ. The CDR3 coding sequence is TGCGCCAGCAGCTTGGACGGACAGGGTTTTGATGGCTACACCTTC. Translating it yields CASSLDGQGFDGYTF. The full variable domain, completed using reference TRBV5-1 and TRBJ1-2, is KAGVTQTPRYLIKTRGQQVTLSCSPISGHRSVSWYQQTPGQGLQFLFEYFSETQRNKGNFPGRFSGRQFSNSRSEMNVSTLELGDSALYLCASSLDGQGFDGYTFGSGTRLTVV.

The rearrangement joins TRBV5-1 to TRBJ2-7; tentative D call: TRBD1 (8 bases). Trimming stripped 4 bases from V and 5 bases from J, with 16 bases between. The CDR3 runs to 14 residues. CDR1 and CDR2 from the germline V gene are SGHRS and YFSETQ. CDR3: CASSRRQGRDEQYF. As DNA, the CDR3 is TGCGCCAGCAGCCGACGACAGGGGAGGGACGAGCAGTACTTC.

J is TRBJ1-1 and V is TRBV30, with D perhaps TRBD1 (5 bases). The CDR3 runs to 13 residues. CDR1 and CDR2 from the germline V gene are GTSNPN and SVGIG (reference sequence). Trimming took 3 bases from V and 7 from J, leaving 15 bases between them. As DNA, the CDR3 is TGTGCCTGGAGAATGGGGGGAACGGGTGAAGCTTTCTTT. The encoded protein is CAWRMGGTGEAFF.

This chain links TRBV19 with TRBJ1-2, with TRBD1 identical over 8 bases. With 4 bases clipped from V and 6 bases from J, the junction kept 13 bases outside the gene matches. The V gene's germline CDR1 is LNHDA and CDR2 SQIVND (reference sequence). There are 16 residues in the CDR3. The CDR3 spells CASSSYLFGQGDGYTF. The CDR3 region has the DNA TGTGCCAGTAGTAGTTATCTCTTTGGACAGGGAGATGGCTACACCTTC.

This clone was detected only once. This chain uses TRBV2 with TRBJ2-7, with TRBD2 identical over 10 bases. With 10 bases clipped from V and 0 bases from J, the junction kept 12 bases outside the gene matches. The CDR3 contains 16 residues. Germline CDR1 and CDR2: SNHLY and FYNNEI. CDR3 sequence: CAIRKGASGSSYEQYF. Here the CDR3 DNA reads TGTGCCATCAGAAAGGGTGCTAGCGGGAGCTCCTACGAGCAGTACTTC.